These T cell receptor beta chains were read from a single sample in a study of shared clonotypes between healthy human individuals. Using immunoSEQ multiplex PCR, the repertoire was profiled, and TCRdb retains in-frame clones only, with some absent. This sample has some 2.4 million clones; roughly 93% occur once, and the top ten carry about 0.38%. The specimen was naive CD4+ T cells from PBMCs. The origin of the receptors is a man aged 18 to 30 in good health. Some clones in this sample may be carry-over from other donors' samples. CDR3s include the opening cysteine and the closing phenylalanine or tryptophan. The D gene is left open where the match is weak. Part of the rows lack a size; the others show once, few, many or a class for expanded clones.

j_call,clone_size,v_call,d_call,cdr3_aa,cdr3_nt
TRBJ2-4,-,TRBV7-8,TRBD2,CASSFSATSGDTIQYF,TGTGCCAGCAGCTTTTCCGCGACTAGCGGGGATACCATTCAGTACTTC
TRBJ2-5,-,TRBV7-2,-,CASGQDTQYF,TGTGCCAGCGGCCAAGATACCCAGTACTTC
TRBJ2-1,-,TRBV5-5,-,CASSARAEQFF,TGTGCCAGCAGCGCCAGGGCTGAGCAGTTCTTC
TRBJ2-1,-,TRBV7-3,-,CASSPSAGTSEQFF,TGTGCCAGCAGCCCCTCCGCGGGAACCAGTGAGCAGTTCTTC
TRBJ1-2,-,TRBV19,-,CASSILLVLSSRGYTF,TGTGCCAGTAGTATCCTCCTCGTCCTTTCGTCCCGGGGCTACACCTTC
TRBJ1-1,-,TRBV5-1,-,CASSDGWVAANPNTEAFF,TGCGCCAGCAGCGACGGCTGGGTCGCAGCGAACCCGAACACTGAAGCTTTCTTT
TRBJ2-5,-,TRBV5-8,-,CASRRQSQETQYF,TGTGCCAGCAGACGGCAGAGCCAAGAGACCCAGTACTTC
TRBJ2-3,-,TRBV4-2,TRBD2,CASSHGTSGSTDTQYF,TGTGCCAGCAGCCACGGGACTAGCGGGAGCACAGATACGCAGTATTTT
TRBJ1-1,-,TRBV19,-,CASSMVHPLDTEAFF,TGTGCCAGTAGTATGGTCCATCCACTAGACACTGAAGCTTTCTTT
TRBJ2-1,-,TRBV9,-,CASSLLARVSYNEQFF,TGTGCCAGCAGCCTCCTCGCGCGGGTCTCCTACAATGAGCAGTTCTTC
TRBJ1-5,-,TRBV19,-,CASSTRPDSFKGSQHF,TGTGCCAGTAGTACGCGCCCGGACAGTTTTAAAGGGTCCCAGCATTTT
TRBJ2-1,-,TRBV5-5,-,CASSLDYDNEQFF,TGTGCCAGCAGCCTGGACTACGACAATGAGCAGTTCTTC
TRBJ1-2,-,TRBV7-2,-,CASSFGETYGYTF,TGTGCCAGCAGCTTTGGGGAGACCTATGGCTACACCTTC
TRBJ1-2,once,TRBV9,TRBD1,CASSAAKTEGQSYGYTF,TGTGCCAGCAGCGCGGCGAAGACAGAGGGACAGTCCTATGGCTACACCTTC
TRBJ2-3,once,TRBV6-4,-,CASSVQGTDTQYF,TGTGCCAGCAGCGTACAGGGTACAGATACGCAGTATTTT
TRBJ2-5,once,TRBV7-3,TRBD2,CASSLAGGDQETQYF,TGTGCCAGCAGCTTGGCGGGAGGGGATCAAGAGACCCAGTACTTC
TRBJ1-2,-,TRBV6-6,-,CASGARGDGYTF,TGTGCCAGCGGGGCCCGCGGGGATGGCTACACCTTC
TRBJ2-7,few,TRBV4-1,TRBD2,CASSQVVAGAYEQYF,TGCGCCAGCAGCCAAGTTGTGGCGGGAGCCTACGAGCAGTACTTC
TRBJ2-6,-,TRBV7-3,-,CASSYHRDGDNVLTF,TGTGCCAGCAGCTATCACAGGGATGGAGACAACGTCCTGACTTTC
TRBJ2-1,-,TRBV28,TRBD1,CASSLPLQGNNEQFF,TGTGCCAGCAGTCTACCTCTACAGGGGAACAATGAGCAGTTCTTC
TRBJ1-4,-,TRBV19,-,CASRRKDGFNEKLFF,TGTGCCAGTAGAAGAAAGGACGGGTTTAATGAAAAACTGTTTTTT
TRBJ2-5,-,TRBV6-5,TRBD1,CASSYQVRGQKTQYF,TGTGCCAGCAGTTATCAGGTCAGGGGGCAGAAGACCCAGTACTTC
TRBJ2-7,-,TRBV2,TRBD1,CAMQPGQGGYEQYF,TGTGCCATGCAGCCGGGACAGGGAGGGTACGAGCAGTACTTC
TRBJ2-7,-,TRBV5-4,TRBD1,CASSKTGTGPYEQYF,TGTGCCAGCAGCAAAACCGGGACAGGGCCCTACGAGCAGTACTTC
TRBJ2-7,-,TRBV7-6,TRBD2,CASSLFLAGGYEQYF,TGTGCCAGCAGCTTATTCCTAGCGGGAGGGTACGAGCAGTACTTC
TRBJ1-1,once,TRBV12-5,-,CASGGVGDTEAFF,TGTGCTAGTGGTGGGGTGGGGGACACTGAAGCTTTCTTT
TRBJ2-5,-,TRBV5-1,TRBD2,CASSRTSGRAGETQYF,TGCGCCAGCAGCAGGACTAGCGGGAGGGCCGGGGAGACCCAGTACTTC
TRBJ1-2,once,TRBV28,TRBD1,CASSERGHGYTF,TGTGCCAGCAGCGAGAGGGGGCATGGCTACACCTTC
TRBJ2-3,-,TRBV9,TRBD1,CASSVEGGRSDTQYF,TGTGCCAGCAGCGTAGAAGGGGGCAGGTCAGATACGCAGTATTTT
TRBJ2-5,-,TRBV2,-,CASRGGKEETQYF,TGTGCCAGCAGAGGGGGGAAGGAGGAGACCCAGTACTTC
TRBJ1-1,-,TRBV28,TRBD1,CASSTGGVYTEAFF,TGTGCCAGCAGTACAGGGGGGGTCTACACTGAAGCTTTCTTT
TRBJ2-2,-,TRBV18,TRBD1,CASSLGQAGNWELFF,TGTGCCAGCTCGTTGGGACAGGCCGGAAACTGGGAGCTGTTTTTT
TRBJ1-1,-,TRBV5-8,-,CASSLVVEAFF,TGTGCCAGCAGCTTGGTGGTTGAAGCTTTCTTT
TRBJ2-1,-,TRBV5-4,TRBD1,CASSSGTETYNEQFF,TGTGCCAGCAGCTCCGGGACAGAGACCTACAATGAGCAGTTCTTC
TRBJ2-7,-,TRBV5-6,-,CASSLGGYRIPYEQYF,TGTGCCAGCAGCTTGGGTGGCTATAGAATTCCCTACGAGCAGTACTTC
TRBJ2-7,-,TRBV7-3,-,CASSRDSSSYEQYF,TGTGCCAGCAGCCGAGACAGTAGCTCCTACGAGCAGTACTTC
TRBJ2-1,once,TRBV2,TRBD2,CASSVRLAGDEQFF,TGTGCCAGCAGTGTGAGACTAGCGGGAGATGAGCAGTTCTTC
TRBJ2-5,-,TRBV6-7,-,CNESLGQGETQYF,TGTAACGAGTCGTTGGGGCAAGGAGAGACCCAGTACTTC
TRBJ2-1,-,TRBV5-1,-,CASSLGTSNEQFF,TGCGCCAGCAGCTTGGGGACGTCGAATGAGCAGTTCTTC
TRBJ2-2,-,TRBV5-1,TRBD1,CASSRQGAMGTGELFF,TGCGCCAGCAGCCGACAGGGGGCAATGGGCACCGGGGAGCTGTTTTTT
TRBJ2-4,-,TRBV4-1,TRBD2,CASSQEGGRRGNIQYF,TGCGCCAGCAGCCAAGAAGGCGGGAGACGGGGGAACATTCAGTACTTC
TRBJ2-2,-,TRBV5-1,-,CASSLVGARLGGTGELFF,TGCGCCAGCAGCTTGGTCGGGGCCCGACTAGGAGGCACCGGGGAGCTGTTTTTT
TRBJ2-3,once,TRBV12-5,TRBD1,CASGLDRGRDTQYF,TGTGCTAGTGGTCTGGACAGGGGGCGAGATACGCAGTATTTT
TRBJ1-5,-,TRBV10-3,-,CAISESRVYSNQPQHF,TGTGCCATCAGTGAGTCGAGGGTTTATAGCAATCAGCCCCAGCATTTT
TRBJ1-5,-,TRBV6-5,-,CASSPGPGGNQPQHF,TGTGCCAGCAGTCCCGGGCCCGGAGGCAATCAGCCCCAGCATTTT